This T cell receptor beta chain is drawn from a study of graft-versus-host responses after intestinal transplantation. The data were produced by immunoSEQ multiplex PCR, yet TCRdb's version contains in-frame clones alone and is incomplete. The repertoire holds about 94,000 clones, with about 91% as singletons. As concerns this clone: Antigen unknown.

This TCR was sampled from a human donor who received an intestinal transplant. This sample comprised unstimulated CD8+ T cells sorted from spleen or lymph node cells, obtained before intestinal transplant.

The CDR3 DNA reads as TGCGCCAGCAGCCAAGGGCACAGGGGGATGAACACTGAAGCTTTCTTT. Translated, it gives CASSQGHRGMNTEAFF. The chain links TRBV4-1 to TRBJ1-1, with 8 bases lining up with TRBD1. CDR1 MGHRA and CDR2 YSYEKL come from the germline V gene. J gave up 0 bases and V 1 base, and 4 bases lay outside the gene matches. The CDR3 is 16 residues long.